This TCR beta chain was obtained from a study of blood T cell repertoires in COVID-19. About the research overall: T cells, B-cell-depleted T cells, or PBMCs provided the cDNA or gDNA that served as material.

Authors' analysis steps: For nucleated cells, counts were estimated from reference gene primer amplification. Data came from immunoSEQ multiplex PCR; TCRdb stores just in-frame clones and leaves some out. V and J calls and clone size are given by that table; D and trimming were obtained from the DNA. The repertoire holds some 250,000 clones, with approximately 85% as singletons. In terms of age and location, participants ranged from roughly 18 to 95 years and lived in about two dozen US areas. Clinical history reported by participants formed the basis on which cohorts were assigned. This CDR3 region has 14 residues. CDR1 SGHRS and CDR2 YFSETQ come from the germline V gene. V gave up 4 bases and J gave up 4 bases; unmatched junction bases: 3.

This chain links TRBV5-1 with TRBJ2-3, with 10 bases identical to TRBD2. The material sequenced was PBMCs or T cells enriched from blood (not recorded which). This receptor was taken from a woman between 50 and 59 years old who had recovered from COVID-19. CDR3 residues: CASSSGRAADTQYF. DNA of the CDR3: TGCGCCAGCAGCAGCGGGAGGGCCGCAGATACGCAGTATTTT.